Each of the 20 T cell receptor beta chains below was sequenced from the same sample in a study of read filtering for tumor transcriptome and immune sequencing. From approximately 400 ng of RNA, a library with molecular barcoded alpha/delta and beta/gamma adaptors was made. TCRdb ran MiXCR on the reads and lists one entry per CDR3 protein. Here the sample spans about 61,000 distinct CDR3 sequences, around 21% being singletons. The specimen sequenced was a population of CD138-negative cells sorted from bone marrow. The receptors were sampled from a donor aged 40 or over with multiple myeloma.

In this sample, this clonotype turned up once. A single base separates this from a much larger clone, so it may be a read error. No conserved phenylalanine or tryptophan is present at the end of the CDR3, so a read error is the likely explanation. This chain connects TRBV6-5 to TRBJ1-1, with 7 positions matching TRBD1. The CDR3 runs to 14 residues. From germline, CDR1 is MNHEY and CDR2 SVGAGI. V was clipped by 5 bases and J by 2 bases; unmatched bases: 5. The DNA for the CDR3 is TGTGCCAGCAGTCGGGACAGCCTAAACACTGAAGCTTTCTCT. Amino acids: CASSRDSLNTEAFS.

This clonotype was picked up many times. The V and J genes are TRBV6-2 or TRBV6-3 and TRBJ1-1; maybe TRBD1 (6 bases). V dropped 6 bases and J dropped 1 base, with 18 bases sitting between them. CDR1 is MNHEY and CDR2 is SVGEGT in the germline V gene. The CDR3 has 16 amino acids. This chain's CDR3 is CASSNKTGTPNTEAFF. Written as DNA, the CDR3 is TGTGCCAGCAGCAACAAAACCGGGACACCGAACACTGAAGCTTTCTTT.

The gene calls are TRBV20-1 and TRBJ2-7, with D maybe TRBD2 (6 bases). The V gene lost 1 base and the J gene lost 6 bases, with 16 bases spanning the gap. The CDR3 runs to 14 residues. Germline CDR1 and CDR2: DFQATT and SNEGSKA (reference sequence). The CDR3 DNA is TGCAGTGCTAGAGTCCCGGAGGGTCGAGGCGAGCAGTACTTC. Translation: CSARVPEGRGEQYF.

This clonotype was observed at least ten times. The chain is built from TRBV7-3 and TRBJ1-1; 8 bases map to TRBD1. CDR3 size: 13 residues. CDR1 SGHTA and CDR2 FQGTGA come from the germline V gene. Unmatched junction bases numbered 4, after V lost 6 bases and J lost 4 bases. The CDR3 here is CASSSDRATEAFF. CDR3 bases: TGTGCCAGCAGTTCGGACAGGGCCACTGAAGCTTTCTTT.

This clonotype was seen many times. V is TRBV21-1 and J is TRBJ2-5; the tabulated D call, TRBD1, remains unverified against the DNA. TRBV21-1 is an annotated pseudogene. This CDR3 spans 14 amino acids. CDR3: CASSKRQGLETQYF. As DNA, the CDR3 is TGTGCCAGCAGCAAACGCCAGGGTCTAGAGACCCAGTACTTC.

In its sample, this clonotype was seen many times. V gene TRBV2 combines with J gene TRBJ2-5; D call uncertain. The length of the CDR3 is 14 residues. V was cut by 3 bases and J by 5 bases, with 13 bases left in between. The germline V gene encodes CDR1 SNHLY and CDR2 FYNNEI. CDR3 in amino acids: CASSDLGFGETQYF. DNA of the CDR3: TGTGCCAGCAGTGATCTGGGGTTCGGCGAGACCCAGTACTTC.

This clonotype was seen ten or more times. The gene calls are TRBV11-2 and TRBJ2-1, with D perhaps matching TRBD1 (6 bases). The ends were cut back, 3 bases at V and 4 bases at J, with 22 bases in the middle. Germline-derived CDR1 and CDR2 are SGHAT and FQNNGV. This CDR3 region has 18 residues. The CDR3 DNA is TGTGCCAGCAGCTTCCAATGGGGAGCCGGGACACAGTACAATGAGCAGTTCTTC. Protein product: CASSFQWGAGTQYNEQFF. Full variable domain (remainder filled in from reference TRBV11-2 and TRBJ2-1): EAGVAQSPRYKIIEKRQSVAFWCNPISGHATLYWYQQILGQGPKLLIQFQNNGVVDDSQLPKDRFSAERLKGVDSTLKIQPAKLEDSAVYLCASSFQWGAGTQYNEQFFGPGTRLTVL.

The chain carries TRBV18 and TRBJ1-1, with D possibly TRBD1 on 5 matching bases. This CDR3 region has 14 residues. Germline V gene data show CDR1 as KGHSH and CDR2 as LQKENI. The V gene lost 1 base and the J gene lost 1 base, with 7 bases spanning the gap. The CDR3 nucleotides are TGTGCCAGCTCACCACGAGGACAGAACACTGAAGCTTTCTTT. This encodes CASSPRGQNTEAFF.

This clonotype has more than one count but fewer than ten. J is TRBJ2-3 and V is TRBV29-1; D possibly corresponds to TRBD1 (7 bases). CDR3 length: 14 amino acids. V was cut by 7 bases and J by 1 base, with 15 bases left in between. CDR1 is SQVTM and CDR2 is ANQGSEA in the germline V gene. The DNA of the CDR3 is TGCAGCGCCCCGGAGGGGGCGGGCACAGATACGCAGTATTTT. Translating it yields CSAPEGAGTDTQYF.

This clonotype was recorded a few times. The CDR3 coding sequence is TGCGCCAGCAGCCAAACCCCGGGACAGGGTTACAATGAGCAGTTCTTC. Translating it yields CASSQTPGQGYNEQFF. This chain connects TRBV4-1 to TRBJ2-1; 9 nucleotides match TRBD1. The CDR3 consists of 16 residues. V dropped 2 bases and J dropped 4; count of bases not matched to a gene: 6. In germline, CDR1 is MGHRA, CDR2 YSYEKL.

This clonotype showed up many times. The rearrangement joins TRBV28 to TRBJ2-6, with a weak D call TRBD1 (5 bases). The CDR3 loop spans 16 amino acids. Deletions cut 4 bases from V and 1 base from J, with 11 bases between. The germline gives CDR1 MDHEN, CDR2 SYDVKM. The CDR3 sequence: CASSSFRVSGANVLTF. DNA of the CDR3: TGTGCCAGCAGTTCTTTCAGGGTTTCTGGGGCCAACGTCCTGACTTTC.

This clonotype was counted at least ten times. The chain joins TRBV5-1 to TRBJ1-1, with D perhaps matching TRBD1 (5 bases). V was cut by 3 bases and J by 4 bases, with 10 bases left in between. The germline CDR1 and CDR2 sequences are SGHRS and YFSETQ. The CDR3 loop spans 13 amino acids. The CDR3 protein is CASSSLGATEAFF. The CDR3, as DNA: TGCGCCAGCAGCTCCCTCGGGGCCACTGAAGCTTTCTTT.

In its sample, this clonotype was seen a few times. The genes are TRBV5-4 and TRBJ2-1; unclear D gene. V shed 0 bases and J shed 8 bases, with 9 bases lying between them. Germline assignment: CDR1 SGHNT and CDR2 YYREEE (reference sequence). This CDR3 has 13 amino acids. DNA of the CDR3: TGTGCCAGCAGCTTGGTTAGTGCCGATGAGCAGTTCTTC. This gives the protein CASSLVSADEQFF.

To note about this clonotype: This sequence may be a read error, since a much larger clone differs from it by one base. The chain combines TRBV7-3 with TRBJ2-1; maybe TRBD1 (5 bases). The CDR3 loop spans 13 amino acids. V lost 8 bases, J lost 3 bases, and 11 bases lay in between. Germline lookup yields CDR1 SGHTA and CDR2 FQGTGA. The CDR3 sequence: CASGQDNYNEQFF. For the CDR3, the DNA is TGTGCCAGCGGCCAGGACAACTACAATGAGCAGTTCTTC.

This clonotype was counted a few times. The CDR3 coding sequence is TGTGCCAGCAGAGACAGGGCTAGCACAGATACGCAGTATTTT. This gives the protein CASRDRASTDTQYF. The chain couples TRBV2 to TRBJ2-3; 7 nucleotides line up with TRBD1. Trimming at V came to 6 bases and at J to 0 bases, leaving 3 bases not matched to a gene. Germline assignment: CDR1 SNHLY and CDR2 FYNNEI. The CDR3 spans 14 residues.

The J gene is TRBJ1-1, the V gene TRBV4-2, with D possibly TRBD1 on 5 matching bases. Germline V CDR1 and CDR2: LGHNA, YNFKEQ. V dropped 4 bases and J dropped 0 bases, with 12 bases sitting between them. The CDR3 is made up of 15 amino acids. The CDR3 DNA reads TGTGCCAGCAGCCGAGGGGTTCCCTTGAACACTGAAGCTTTCTTT. Translating it yields CASSRGVPLNTEAFF.

The sample holds one count of this clonotype. The chain employs TRBV7-9 and TRBJ1-1; 9 bases match TRBD1. The ends lost 3 bases at V and 4 bases at J; junction bases unmatched: 6. The CDR3 extends over 15 amino acids. Germline V CDR1 and CDR2: SEHNR, FQNEAQ (reference sequence). The CDR3 nucleotides read TGTGCCAGCAGCTTCCGGGACAGGGTTAGCACTGAAGCTTTCTTT. Amino acids: CASSFRDRVSTEAFF.

This chain connects TRBV20-1 to TRBJ2-1; TRBD2 aligns across 7 bases. After removal of 0 bases from V and 5 bases from J, the junction contained 4 bases not matched to a gene. This CDR3 comprises 14 residues. Germline V CDR1 and CDR2: DFQATT, SNEGSKA (reference sequence). CDR3 DNA: TGCAGTGCTAGAGATCCCAGCGGGAACAATGAGCAGTTCTTC. Translated, it gives CSARDPSGNNEQFF.

This clonotype was recorded at least ten times. This chain links TRBV7-2 with TRBJ2-5; D might be TRBD2 (6 bases). Germline V lookup: CDR1 SGHTA, CDR2 FQGNSA. The CDR3 length is 14 residues. With 1 base removed from V and 6 bases from J, the gap between germline ends came to 12 bases. This CDR3 is CASSLEGLRQTQYF. The CDR3 bases are TGTGCCAGCAGCTTAGAAGGACTAAGGCAGACCCAGTACTTC.

This clonotype occurred many times. This chain connects TRBV20-1 to TRBJ2-7, with 10 nucleotides matching TRBD2. The V segment lost 3 bases and the J segment 1 base; nucleotides outside the gene matches: 6. CDR3 length equals 15 residues. The germline V gene encodes CDR1 DFQATT and CDR2 SNEGSKA (reference sequence). This CDR3 is CSASSPSGGSYEQYF. For the CDR3, the DNA is TGCAGTGCTAGTTCCCCTAGCGGGGGATCCTACGAGCAGTACTTC.